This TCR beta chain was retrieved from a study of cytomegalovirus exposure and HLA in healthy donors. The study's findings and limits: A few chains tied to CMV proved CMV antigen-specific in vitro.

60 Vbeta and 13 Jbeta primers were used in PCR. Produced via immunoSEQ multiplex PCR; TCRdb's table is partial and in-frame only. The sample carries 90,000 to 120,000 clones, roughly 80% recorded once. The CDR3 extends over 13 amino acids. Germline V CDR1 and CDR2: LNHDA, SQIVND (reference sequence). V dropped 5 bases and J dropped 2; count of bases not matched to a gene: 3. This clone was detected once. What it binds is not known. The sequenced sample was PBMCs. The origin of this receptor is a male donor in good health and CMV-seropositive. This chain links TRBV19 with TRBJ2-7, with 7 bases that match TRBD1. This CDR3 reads CASSYDRAYEQYF. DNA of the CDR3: TGTGCCAGTAGTTATGACAGGGCCTACGAGCAGTACTTC.